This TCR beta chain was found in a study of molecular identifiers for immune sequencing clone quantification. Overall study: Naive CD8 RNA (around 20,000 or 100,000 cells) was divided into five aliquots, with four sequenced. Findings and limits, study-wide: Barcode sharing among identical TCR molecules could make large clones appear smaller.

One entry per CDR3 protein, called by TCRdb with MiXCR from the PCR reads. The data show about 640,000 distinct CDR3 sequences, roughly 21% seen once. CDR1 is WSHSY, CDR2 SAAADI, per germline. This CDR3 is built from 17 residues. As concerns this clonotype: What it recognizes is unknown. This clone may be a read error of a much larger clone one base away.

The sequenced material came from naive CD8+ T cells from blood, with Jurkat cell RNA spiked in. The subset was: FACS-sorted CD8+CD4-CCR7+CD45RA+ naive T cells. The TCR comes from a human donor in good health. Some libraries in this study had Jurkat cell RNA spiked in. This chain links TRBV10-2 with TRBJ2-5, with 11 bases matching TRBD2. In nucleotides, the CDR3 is TGCGCCGGCAGGGAGATACCTAGCGGGGGGCTGCAGGAGACCCAGTACTTC. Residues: CAGREIPSGGLQETQYF.